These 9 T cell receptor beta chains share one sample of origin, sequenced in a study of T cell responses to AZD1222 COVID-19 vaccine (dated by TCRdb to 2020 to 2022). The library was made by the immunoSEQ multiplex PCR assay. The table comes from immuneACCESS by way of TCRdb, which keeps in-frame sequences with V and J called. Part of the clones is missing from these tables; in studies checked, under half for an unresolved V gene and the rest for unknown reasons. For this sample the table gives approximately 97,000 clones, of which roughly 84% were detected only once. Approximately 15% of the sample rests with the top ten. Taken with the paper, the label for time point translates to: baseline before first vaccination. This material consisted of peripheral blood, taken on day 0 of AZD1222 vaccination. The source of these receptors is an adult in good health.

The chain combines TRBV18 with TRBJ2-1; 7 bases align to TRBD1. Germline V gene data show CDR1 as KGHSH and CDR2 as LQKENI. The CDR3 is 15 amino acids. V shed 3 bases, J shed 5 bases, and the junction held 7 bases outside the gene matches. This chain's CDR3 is CASSPSWGQNNEQFF. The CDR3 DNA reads TGTGCCAGCTCACCGTCTTGGGGACAGAACAATGAGCAGTTCTTC.

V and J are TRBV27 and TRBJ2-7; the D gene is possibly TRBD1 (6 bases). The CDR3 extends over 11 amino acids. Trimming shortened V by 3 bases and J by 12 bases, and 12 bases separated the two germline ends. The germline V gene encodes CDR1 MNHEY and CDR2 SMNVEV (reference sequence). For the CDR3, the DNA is TGTGCCAGCAGTTTGGGGTACAGGGTGTACTTC. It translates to CASSLGYRVYF.

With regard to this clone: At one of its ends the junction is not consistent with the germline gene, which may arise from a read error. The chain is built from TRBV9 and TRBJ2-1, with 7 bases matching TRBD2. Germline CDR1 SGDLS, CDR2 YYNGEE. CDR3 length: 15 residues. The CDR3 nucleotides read TGTGCCAGCAGCGTAGCGCCTACTAGCGACAAGGAGCAGTTCTTC. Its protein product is CASSVAPTSDKEQFF.

CDR3 DNA: TGTGCCAGTAGTATAGAGACGGGACAGAACACTGAAGCTTTCTTT. It yields the protein CASSIETGQNTEAFF. J is TRBJ1-1 and V is TRBV19, with a tentative D call TRBD1 (6 bases). Germline assignment: CDR1 LNHDA and CDR2 SQIVND (reference sequence). V was cut by 0 bases and J by 1 base, with 9 bases left in between. The CDR3 is 15 amino acids.

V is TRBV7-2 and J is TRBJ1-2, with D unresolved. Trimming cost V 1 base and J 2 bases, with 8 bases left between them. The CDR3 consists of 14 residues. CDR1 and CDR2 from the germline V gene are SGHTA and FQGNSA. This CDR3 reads CASSLVPKNYGYTF. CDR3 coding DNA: TGTGCCAGCAGCTTAGTCCCGAAAAACTATGGCTACACCTTC. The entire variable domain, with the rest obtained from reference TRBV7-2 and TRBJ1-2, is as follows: GAGVSQSPSNKVTEKGKDVELRCDPISGHTALYWYRQSLGQGLEFLIYFQGNSAPDKSGLPSDRFSAERTGGSVSTLTIQRTQQEDSAVYLCASSLVPKNYGYTFGSGTRLTVV.

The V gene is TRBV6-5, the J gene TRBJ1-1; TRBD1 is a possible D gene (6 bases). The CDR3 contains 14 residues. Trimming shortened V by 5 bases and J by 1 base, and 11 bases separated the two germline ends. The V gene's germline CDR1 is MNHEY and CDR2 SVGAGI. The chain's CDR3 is CASSQTGWNTEAFF. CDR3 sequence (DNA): TGTGCCAGCAGTCAAACAGGGTGGAACACTGAAGCTTTCTTT.

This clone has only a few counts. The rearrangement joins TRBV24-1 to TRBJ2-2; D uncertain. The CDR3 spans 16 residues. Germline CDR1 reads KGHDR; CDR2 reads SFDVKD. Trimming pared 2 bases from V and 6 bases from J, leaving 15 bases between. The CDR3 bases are TGTGCCACCAGTGATTCGGCCGTCTTGGGGTCCGGGGAGCTGTTTTTT. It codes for CATSDSAVLGSGELFF.

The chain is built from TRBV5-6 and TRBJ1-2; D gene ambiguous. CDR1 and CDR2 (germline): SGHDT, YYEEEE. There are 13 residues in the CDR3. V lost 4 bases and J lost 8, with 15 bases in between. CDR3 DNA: TGTGCCAGCAGCCCCCAAGACGGACGGGGCTACACCTTC. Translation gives CASSPQDGRGYTF.

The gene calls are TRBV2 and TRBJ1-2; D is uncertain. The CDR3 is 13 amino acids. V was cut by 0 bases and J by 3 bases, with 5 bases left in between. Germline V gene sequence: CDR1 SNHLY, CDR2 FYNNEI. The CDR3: CASSEAGYYGYTF. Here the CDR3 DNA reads TGTGCCAGCAGTGAAGCGGGCTACTATGGCTACACCTTC.